The 22 T cell receptor beta chains given below trace back to one sample, sequenced in a study of OX40 agonist ivuxolimab in advanced cancers. Data came from immunoSEQ multiplex PCR; TCRdb stores just in-frame clones and leaves some out. The sample shows roughly 60,000 clones, 85% of them seen only once. This material consisted of CD4+ or CD8+ T cells sorted from blood, taken in a trial of the OX40 agonist ivuxolimab. The receptors stem from an adult with an advanced solid tumor such as melanoma, head and neck, liver or kidney cancer.

The count of this clone is one. The chain is built from TRBV4-1 and TRBJ1-1; 12 bases fit TRBD1. Losses at the gene ends were 3 bases for V and 11 bases for J; bases not matched to a gene: 10. There are 15 residues in the CDR3. Germline CDR1 and CDR2: MGHRA and YSYEKL. The CDR3 here is CASSQRDRGRVGAFF. CDR3 coding DNA: TGCGCCAGCAGCCAGCGGGACAGGGGGCGGGTAGGGGCTTTCTTT.

The chain employs TRBV5-4 and TRBJ1-4; TRBD1 aligns across 10 bases. This CDR3 has 15 residues. In germline, CDR1 is SGHNT, CDR2 YYREEE (reference sequence). V dropped 0 bases and J dropped 7; count of bases not matched to a gene: 3. The CDR3 loop reads CASSLGGQGVEKLFF. Written as DNA, the CDR3 is TGTGCCAGCAGCTTGGGAGGACAGGGGGTTGAAAAACTGTTTTTT.

The chain joins TRBV5-1 to TRBJ2-1; 7 bases are shared with TRBD1. The junction had 8 bases not matched to a gene; V was cut back by 3 bases and J by 5 bases. The CDR3 loop spans 15 amino acids. CDR1 SGHRS and CDR2 YFSETQ come from the germline V gene. This CDR3 reads CASSWLGQVNNEQFF. The CDR3 DNA is TGCGCCAGCAGCTGGCTAGGACAGGTGAACAATGAGCAGTTCTTC. The full variable domain, with the rest looked up from reference TRBV5-1 and TRBJ2-1, is KAGVTQTPRYLIKTRGQQVTLSCSPISGHRSVSWYQQTPGQGLQFLFEYFSETQRNKGNFPGRFSGRQFSNSRSEMNVSTLELGDSALYLCASSWLGQVNNEQFFGPGTRLTVL.

The chain combines TRBV10-2 with TRBJ1-3; no clear D. The V end lost 4 bases, the J end lost 3 bases, and 10 bases lay between the germline ends. This CDR3 has 14 residues. Germline V gene lookup returns CDR1 WSHSY and CDR2 SAAADI. The CDR3 region is CASSAAGDGNTIYF. The CDR3 DNA follows: TGCGCCAGCAGTGCGGCTGGGGATGGAAACACCATATATTTT.

The sample holds a few counts of this clone. This chain joins TRBV6-1 and TRBJ2-1, with a possible D match to TRBD2 (5 bases). CDR3 length equals 17 residues. V dropped 3 bases and J dropped 0 bases, with 15 bases sitting between them. Germline lookup yields CDR1 MNHNS and CDR2 SASEGT. The CDR3 sequence: CASSERGVTSSYNEQFF. In DNA form, the CDR3 reads TGTGCCAGCAGTGAGCGTGGGGTAACTAGCTCCTACAATGAGCAGTTCTTC.

CDR3: CASSTRLSGYTF. CDR3 nucleotides: TGTGCCAGCAGCACCCGTCTATCGGGCTACACCTTC. The chain uses TRBV9 and TRBJ1-2; no reliable D call. The CDR3 loop spans 12 amino acids. V dropped 4 bases and J dropped 8 bases, with 12 bases sitting between them. Looked up from germline, CDR1 is SGDLS and CDR2 is YYNGEE.

The chain has TRBV10-3 and TRBJ2-1; no definite D call. The CDR3 has 14 residues. V was trimmed by 0 bases and J by 9 bases, leaving 12 bases between them. Germline V CDR1 and CDR2: ENHRY, SYGVKD. The CDR3 reads CAISESASWGEQFF. CDR3 bases: TGTGCCATCAGTGAGTCTGCTAGTTGGGGTGAGCAGTTCTTC.

The chain combines TRBV5-6 with TRBJ1-6; D remains unclear. CDR1 SGHDT and CDR2 YYEEEE come from the germline V gene. The CDR3 consists of 15 residues. With 3 bases removed from V and 13 bases from J, the gap between germline ends came to 20 bases. The CDR3 DNA reads as TGTGCCAGCAGCTGGACCCTCGGGGAGCCCTCCCCCCTCCACTTT. The encoded protein is CASSWTLGEPSPLHF.

This clone was observed a few times. The chain carries TRBV7-2 and TRBJ2-1, with 7 bases that match TRBD2. Trimming at V came to 4 bases and at J to 10 bases, leaving 4 bases not matched to a gene. This CDR3 contains 12 residues. Germline CDR1 and CDR2: SGHTA and FQGNSA. The CDR3 DNA reads as TGTGCCAGCAGCTCCCGGGGAGGGGAGCAGTTCTTC. Amino acid sequence: CASSSRGGEQFF. Based on the CDR3 plus reference TRBV7-2 and TRBJ2-1, the full variable domain is GAGVSQSPSNKVTEKGKDVELRCDPISGHTALYWYRQSLGQGLEFLIYFQGNSAPDKSGLPSDRFSAERTGGSVSTLTIQRTQQEDSAVYLCASSSRGGEQFFGPGTRLTVL.

This chain connects TRBV28 to TRBJ2-5, with 13 nucleotides matching TRBD2. The CDR3 has 14 amino acids. Germline lookup yields CDR1 MDHEN and CDR2 SYDVKM. V shed 6 bases, J shed 4 bases, and the junction held 2 bases outside the gene matches. The chain's CDR3 is CASSGLAGAETQYF. The CDR3 region has the DNA TGTGCCAGCAGCGGACTAGCGGGAGCAGAGACCCAGTACTTC.

The chain couples TRBV27 to TRBJ2-7, with D possibly being TRBD1 (6 bases). V gave up 5 bases and J gave up 0 bases, with 14 bases separating them. CDR1 is MNHEY and CDR2 is SMNVEV in the germline V gene (reference sequence). This CDR3 has 15 residues. CDR3 bases: TGTGCCAGCAGTATCGGGGACACCTACTCCTACGAGCAGTACTTC. Its protein is CASSIGDTYSYEQYF.

This clone was observed once. This sequence joins TRBV2 and TRBJ2-3; 15 bases match TRBD2. Germline V gene sequence: CDR1 SNHLY, CDR2 FYNNEI. The CDR3 runs 16 residues. Germline trimming cut 4 bases from V and 6 bases from J; bases unmatched to any gene: 5. CDR3 coding DNA: TGTGCCAGCAGTGGGACTAGCGGGAGGGCCGGGGATACGCAGTATTTT. It yields the protein CASSGTSGRAGDTQYF.

This clone showed up just a few times. The gene calls are TRBV5-6 and TRBJ1-1; D is uncertain. Germline V lookup: CDR1 SGHDT, CDR2 YYEEEE. V was shortened by 4 bases and J by 2 bases, with 12 bases between the two germline ends. The CDR3 is 14 amino acids. The chain's CDR3 is CASSPKQRNTEAFF. The CDR3 nucleotides are TGTGCCAGCAGCCCGAAACAGAGAAACACTGAAGCTTTCTTT.

This rearrangement joins TRBV19 to TRBJ2-5; D may be TRBD1 or TRBD2 (5 bases each). The CDR3 length is 16 residues. CDR1 is LNHDA, CDR2 SQIVND, per germline (reference sequence). With 2 bases removed from V and 4 bases from J, the gap between germline ends came to 17 bases. CDR3: CASSIIYRRYGETQYF. In DNA form, the CDR3 reads TGTGCCAGTAGTATAATCTACAGGAGGTACGGAGAGACCCAGTACTTC.

V is TRBV28 and J is TRBJ2-2, with D unclear. V lost 6 bases and J 4 bases, leaving 15 bases between the germline ends. Looked up from germline, CDR1 is MDHEN and CDR2 is SYDVKM. CDR3 length: 15 amino acids. CDR3 in amino acids: CASSPPRRRTGELFF. Written as DNA, the CDR3 is TGTGCCAGCAGCCCGCCTCGGCGTCGCACCGGGGAGCTGTTTTTT.

This clone was observed once. This sequence joins TRBV7-8 and TRBJ1-1, with TRBD1 matching 8 bases. Germline CDR1 is SGHVS and CDR2 is FQNEAQ. The CDR3 sequence is 15 residues long. V was clipped by 0 bases and J by 5 bases; unmatched bases: 5. The DNA for the CDR3 is TGTGCCAGCAGCTTAGCGCAGGGGGCCGGGACTGAAGCTTTCTTT. Protein sequence: CASSLAQGAGTEAFF.

CDR3 bases: TGTGCCAGCAGTTACTCGCGGGAGGTCTCTGGAAACACCATATATTTT. Encoded protein: CASSYSREVSGNTIYF. The V gene is TRBV6-5, the J gene TRBJ1-3; D is unclear. Germline assignment: CDR1 MNHEY and CDR2 SVGAGI. CDR3 length: 16 residues. V lost 0 bases, J lost 0 bases, and 9 bases lay in between.

CDR3: CASSLISGRSYNEQFF. CDR3 in DNA: TGTGCCAGCAGCTTAATCAGCGGGAGGTCCTACAATGAGCAGTTCTTC. The genes are TRBV7-6 and TRBJ2-1; 9 bases are shared with TRBD2. Germline V CDR1 and CDR2: SGHVS, FNYEAQ. The V gene end was trimmed by 2 bases and the J gene end by 1 base; junction bases not matched to a gene: 3. CDR3 length: 16 residues.

The V call is TRBV6-1, the J call TRBJ2-5; D gene unclear. V was clipped by 0 bases and J by 3 bases, with 14 bases between them. This CDR3 spans 16 amino acids. CDR1 MNHNS and CDR2 SASEGT come from the germline V gene. The CDR3 nucleotides read TGTGCCAGCAGTGAAGCGGTTATTGGGAACAAAGAGACCCAGTACTTC. The encoded protein is CASSEAVIGNKETQYF.

This clone was seen just once. The chain recombines TRBV6-1 with TRBJ1-2, with 9 bases aligning to TRBD1. Looked up from germline, CDR1 is MNHNS and CDR2 is SASEGT. The CDR3 sequence is 13 residues long. V was clipped by 7 bases and J by 6 bases; unmatched bases: 6. CDR3 sequence reads: CASITGGYDGYTF. The CDR3 DNA follows: TGTGCCAGCATAACAGGGGGCTATGATGGCTACACCTTC.

The J gene is TRBJ1-1, the V gene TRBV29-1, with D possibly TRBD1 on 5 matching bases. CDR3 size: 14 residues. Germline V CDR1 and CDR2: SQVTM, ANQGSEA. Between the trimmed V and J ends, which lost 3 bases and 0 bases, there was a span of 11 bases. The CDR3 region has the DNA TGCAGCGTTGATCGGCAGGGCATGAACACTGAAGCTTTCTTT. Translated, it gives CSVDRQGMNTEAFF.

This chain links TRBV5-6 with TRBJ1-2, with D possibly matching TRBD1 (6 bases). V was cut by 0 bases and J by 4 bases, with 16 bases left in between. The CDR3 is 16 residues long. The germline gives CDR1 SGHDT, CDR2 YYEEEE. The CDR3 DNA reads as TGTGCCAGCAGCTTGGACAGGGCCTCCTCGTTCTATGGCTACACCTTC. Translated: CASSLDRASSFYGYTF.